One and the same sample provided the 26 T cell receptor beta chains below, sequenced in a study of T cell clonality in common variable immunodeficiency. The repertoire was sequenced with immunoSEQ multiplex PCR; TCRdb's copy has only in-frame clones and lacks some. The sample contains more than 30,000 clones, none of them singletons. Sequenced material: peripheral blood mononuclear cells. The origin of the receptors is a person aged 18 to 75 in good health.

This clone was counted at least ten times. The read gets to within 3 residues of the CDR3 end, and the germline J gene fills in the rest. This chain uses TRBV5-1 with TRBJ1-6, with D tentatively TRBD1 (6 bases). CDR1 is SGHRS, CDR2 YFSETQ, per germline. Deletions cut 0 bases from V and 5 bases from J, with 6 bases between. The CDR3 is 14 amino acids. The CDR3 bases that were read are TGCGCCAGCAGCTTGGGACAGGATAATTCACCC. It codes for CASSLGQDNSP. The entire CDR3 is CASSLGQDNSPLHF.

This clone was detected ten times or more. The sequence runs out 3 residues before the end of the CDR3; the remainder is reconstructed from the germline J gene. The chain is built from TRBV30 and TRBJ2-1; 8 bases are shared with TRBD2. This CDR3 region has 15 residues. The germline gives CDR1 GTSNPN, CDR2 SVGIG (reference sequence). V was clipped by 8 bases and J by 7 bases; unmatched bases: 16. The covered CDR3 bases are TGTGCCCTAGTACTTCTAAGCGGGAGCAAGAATGAG. This gives the protein CALVLLSGSKNE. Given in full, the CDR3 is CALVLLSGSKNEQFF.

Concerning this clone itself: The CDR3 goes on 3 residues after the read ends, and that part is filled in from the germline J gene. The chain couples TRBV20-1 to TRBJ2-5; maybe TRBD2 (6 bases). Germline V gene sequence: CDR1 DFQATT, CDR2 SNEGSKA (reference sequence). Trimming shortened V by 4 bases and J by 4 bases, and 13 bases separated the two germline ends. This CDR3 contains 13 residues. The chain's CDR3 is CSATTGVGETQYF. The sequenced part of the CDR3 DNA is TGCAGTGCTACCACGGGGGTAGGAGAGACC.

This clone occurred many times. The CDR3 goes on 3 residues after the read ends, and that part is filled in from the germline J gene. This rearrangement joins TRBV20-1 to TRBJ2-5, with TRBD2 matching 14 bases. The CDR3 extends over 16 amino acids. V was pared by 5 bases and J by 5 bases, with 10 bases of the junction left unmatched. From germline, CDR1 is DFQATT and CDR2 SNEGSKA (reference sequence). CDR3 sequence: CSALGTSGSREETQYF. CDR3 bases read: TGCAGTGCTTTGGGGACTAGCGGGAGTAGGGAGGAGACC.

This clone was counted at least ten times. The read finishes 3 residues shy of the CDR3 end, and the germline J gene is used to complete it. The rearrangement links TRBV20-1 to TRBJ1-6; no firm D call. Germline lookup yields CDR1 DFQATT and CDR2 SNEGSKA (reference sequence). V was clipped by 0 bases and J by 8 bases, with 17 bases between them. The CDR3 covers 16 residues. The CDR3 bases that were read are TGCAGTGCTAGAGATTCGTTTGAGGGCTCGGATTCACCC. Translated, it gives CSARDSFEGSDSP. The full CDR3 sequence reads CSARDSFEGSDSPLHF.

This clone has more than one count but fewer than ten. The read comes to an end 3 residues before the CDR3 does, leaving the germline J gene to fill in the end. V and J are TRBV18 and TRBJ2-7; no clear D gene. Germline V gene data show CDR1 as KGHSH and CDR2 as LQKENI. The CDR3 is 13 residues long. V was clipped by 3 bases and J by 1 base, with 7 bases between them. CDR3 amino acids: CASSPGSSYEQYF. The sequenced CDR3 bases are TGTGCCAGCTCACCGGGCAGTTCCTACGAG.

At least ten counts were recorded for this clone. The CDR3 end lies 3 residues beyond the end of the read and is filled in from the germline J gene. The chain has TRBV7-3 and TRBJ2-3, with 11 bases identical to TRBD2. The CDR3 covers 16 residues. The junction had 2 bases not matched to a gene; V was cut back by 3 bases and J by 0 bases. Germline V CDR1 and CDR2: SGHTA, FQGTGA. The CDR3 is CASSLRLAGSTDTQYF. The DNA read from the CDR3 is TGTGCCAGCAGCTTGAGACTAGCGGGGAGCACAGATACG.

Details on this clone: The read terminates 3 residues before the CDR3 end, so the remaining end is supplied by the germline J gene. This chain uses TRBV11-2 with TRBJ1-2; D unclear. Per the germline V gene, CDR1 is SGHAT and CDR2 is FQNNGV. The CDR3 runs 12 residues. V was clipped by 0 bases and J by 7 bases, with 6 bases between them. The sequenced part of the CDR3 DNA is TGTGCCAGCAGCTTAGATGTACTTGGC. Protein product: CASSLDVLG. The whole CDR3 protein reads CASSLDVLGYTF.

This clone was seen a few times. The read ends 3 residues early relative to the CDR3; the germline J gene fills the gap. The rearrangement joins TRBV2 to TRBJ1-6; weak D call: TRBD1 (5 bases). Germline CDR1 reads SNHLY; CDR2 reads FYNNEI. The CDR3 totals 15 residues. CDR3 amino acids: CASSELSGSLETLHF. The sequenced part of the CDR3 DNA is TGTGCCAGCAGTGAGTTGTCAGGGAGTTTAGAAACC.

This clone was seen repeatedly, ten times or more. The missing CDR3 end, 3 residues past where the read stops, is filled in from the germline J gene. The rearrangement uses TRBV6-8 and TRBJ2-3, with TRBD2 identical over 8 bases. CDR3 size: 16 residues. Germline CDR1 is MNHGY and CDR2 is SAAAGT. Unmatched junction bases numbered 13, after V lost 5 bases and J lost 6 bases. The CDR3 protein is CASSPWAGGPCDTQYF. The CDR3 bases that were read are TGTGCCAGCAGTCCTTGGGCGGGAGGCCCCTGCGATACG.

This clone was counted at least ten times. The read ends 3 residues before the CDR3 terminus; that terminus is restored from the germline J gene. The gene calls are TRBV18 and TRBJ1-5; D call uncertain. The V end was cut by 2 bases, the J end by 2 bases, with 10 bases between. The CDR3 loop spans 15 amino acids. Germline values: CDR1 KGHSH, CDR2 LQKENI. This CDR3 reads CASSPRAAGNQPQHF. The part of the CDR3 DNA that was read is TGTGCCAGCTCACCAAGGGCAGCGGGCAATCAGCCC.

This clone was seen repeatedly, ten times or more. The read comes to an end 3 residues before the CDR3 does, leaving the germline J gene to fill in the end. The V gene is TRBV19, the J gene TRBJ1-4, with D unresolved. With 8 bases removed from V and 4 bases from J, the gap between germline ends came to 11 bases. CDR1 is LNHDA and CDR2 is SQIVND in the germline V gene (reference sequence). This CDR3 has 13 residues. Partial CDR3 DNA: TGTGCCAGTGGCACAGATGATAATGAAAAA. This gives the protein CASGTDDNEK. The complete CDR3 reads CASGTDDNEKLFF.

This clone was counted a few times. Read coverage stops 3 residues before the CDR3 terminus; the germline J gene supplies the remainder. The J gene is TRBJ2-3, the V gene TRBV11-2, with 8 positions matching TRBD2. V lost 8 bases and J lost 4; bases outside the gene matches: 11. The CDR3 consists of 15 residues. CDR1 is SGHAT, CDR2 FQNNGV, per germline. The CDR3 here is CASGGGSGSPDTQYF. The CDR3 bases that were read are TGTGCCAGCGGGGGGGGAAGCGGGAGCCCAGATACG.

A note on this clone: Read coverage stops 3 residues before the CDR3 terminus; the germline J gene supplies the remainder. The rearrangement joins TRBV7-9 to TRBJ1-1; D is uncertain. This CDR3 contains 13 residues. CDR1 is SEHNR, CDR2 FQNEAQ, per germline (reference sequence). The CDR3 reads CASSLAEGRGAFF. The CDR3 DNA, read in part, is TGTGCCAGCAGCTTAGCTGAGGGCCGGGGA.

CDR3: CASPRVAGGWETQYF. The DNA read from the CDR3 is TGTGCCAGTCCTAGAGTAGCGGGAGGGTGGGAGACG. The gene calls are TRBV19 and TRBJ2-3; 11 bases fit TRBD2. The read falls 3 residues short of the CDR3 end, and the missing part is taken from the germline J gene. Germline V gene sequence: CDR1 LNHDA, CDR2 SQIVND (reference sequence). CDR3 length: 15 residues.

A word on this clone: The read is 3 residues too short to cover the CDR3 end, so that end is filled in from the germline J gene. J is TRBJ1-4 and V is TRBV30; 8 positions match TRBD1. Germline V lookup: CDR1 GTSNPN, CDR2 SVGIG (reference sequence). V trimming: 3 bases; J trimming: 5 bases; junction bases outside the gene matches: 8. This CDR3 has 15 amino acids. The CDR3 loop reads CAWRDDRGANEKLFF. The DNA read from the CDR3 is TGTGCCTGGAGGGACGACAGGGGCGCGAATGAAAAA.

This clone was detected only a few times. CDR3 protein: CASSLGLGDKETQYF. Incomplete CDR3 DNA: TGTGCCAGCAGCTTGGGTCTGGGGGACAAGGAGACG. This chain joins TRBV5-6 and TRBJ2-3; possible D gene TRBD1, 6 bases. The missing CDR3 end, 3 residues past where the read stops, is filled in from the germline J gene. Germline CDR1 SGHDT, CDR2 YYEEEE. The CDR3 has 15 residues.

On this clone itself: The read is 3 residues too short to cover the CDR3 end, so that end is filled in from the germline J gene. This chain links TRBV11-3 with TRBJ2-1; 9 positions agree with TRBD2. This CDR3 comprises 15 residues. Germline V gives CDR1 SGHNT, CDR2 YENEEA. The V gene end was trimmed by 10 bases and the J gene end by 8 bases; junction bases not matched to a gene: 15. CDR3 DNA (partial): TGTGCCATCAAGGAGCTAGCGGGAAGAGGGGATGAG. The encoded protein is CAIKELAGRGDE. The entire CDR3 sequence reads CAIKELAGRGDEQFF.

In this sample, this clone turned up many times. The read halts 3 residues ahead of the CDR3 end, with the missing end drawn from the germline J gene. This chain joins TRBV7-2 and TRBJ2-7, with 10 bases matching TRBD2. The CDR3 spans 14 residues. Germline V gene lookup returns CDR1 SGHTA and CDR2 FQGNSA. J gave up 1 base and V 4 bases, and 1 base lay outside the gene matches. The DNA read from the CDR3 is TGTGCCAGCAGCTGGACTAGCGGATCCTACGAG. Amino acids: CASSWTSGSYE. The entire CDR3 sequence reads CASSWTSGSYEQYF.

This clone was counted a few times. The covered CDR3 bases are TGTGCCAGCAGCCTTGTAGAGGAGACC. It codes for CASSLVEET. The whole CDR3 protein is CASSLVEETQYF. The chain employs TRBV7-6 and TRBJ2-5; D call uncertain. The CDR3 goes on 3 residues after the read ends, and that part is filled in from the germline J gene. CDR3 length equals 12 residues. CDR1 is SGHVS and CDR2 is FNYEAQ in the germline V gene. V lost 5 bases to trimming and J lost 5 bases, with 9 bases between them. The variable domain in full, with the rest retrieved from reference TRBV7-6 and TRBJ2-5, is GAGVSQSPRYKVTKRGQDVALRCDPISGHVSLYWYRQALGQGPEFLTYFNYEAQQDKSGLPNDRFSAERPEGSISTLTIQRTEQRDSAMYRCASSLVEETQYFGPGTRLLVL.

There are many counts of this clone. The sequence runs out 3 residues before the end of the CDR3; the remainder is reconstructed from the germline J gene. This sequence joins TRBV30 and TRBJ1-6, with a possible D match to TRBD1 (5 bases). The CDR3 consists of 12 residues. Trimming stripped 4 bases from V and 8 bases from J, with 9 bases between. The germline V gene has CDR1 GTSNPN and CDR2 SVGIG (reference sequence). CDR3 amino acids: CAWTPTDSPLHF. The DNA read from the CDR3 is TGTGCCTGGACCCCGACAGATTCACCC.

Remarks on this clone: The sequence runs out 3 residues before the end of the CDR3; the remainder is reconstructed from the germline J gene. The chain is built from TRBV7-9 and TRBJ2-2; 7 bases map to TRBD2. CDR3 size: 14 residues. Germline lookup yields CDR1 SEHNR and CDR2 FQNEAQ (reference sequence). This CDR3 is CASSLLGGREKLFF. Partial CDR3 DNA: TGTGCCAGCAGCTTATTGGGGGGGAGAGAAAAG.

This clone has at least ten counts. The CDR3 is cut off 3 residues early in the read; its end comes from the germline J gene. V is TRBV19 and J is TRBJ2-7; 7 nucleotides match TRBD2. The CDR3 covers 17 residues. The germline V gene has CDR1 LNHDA and CDR2 SQIVND (reference sequence). Unmatched junction bases numbered 16, after V lost 4 bases and J lost 4 bases. Partial CDR3 DNA: TGTGCCAGTAGTAGGGGTGCGCTAGCGGAGTCTATTTACGAG. Translating gives CASSRGALAESIYE. The entire CDR3 protein reads CASSRGALAESIYEQYF.

Points on this clone: The read falls 3 residues short of the CDR3 end, and the missing part is taken from the germline J gene. The chain links TRBV11-2 to TRBJ2-3; the match to TRBD1 covers 9 bases. Germline V gene sequence: CDR1 SGHAT, CDR2 FQNNGV. This CDR3 has 14 residues. CDR3 DNA, as far as it was read: TGTGCCAGCAGCTTAAGAGGACAGGGGCAGCCG. Translation: CASSLRGQGQP. Given in full, the CDR3 is CASSLRGQGQPQYF. Combining the CDR3 with reference TRBV11-2 and TRBJ2-3 gives the whole variable domain EAGVAQSPRYKIIEKRQSVAFWCNPISGHATLYWYQQILGQGPKLLIQFQNNGVVDDSQLPKDRFSAERLKGVDSTLKIQPAKLEDSAVYLCASSLRGQGQPQYFGPGTRLTVL.

This clone was seen many times. Coverage ceases 3 residues before the CDR3 finishes, and the germline J gene fills in the end. The sample carries other DNA sequences with the same CDR3. V and J are TRBV7-9 and TRBJ2-1; D is uncertain. The CDR3 sequence is 14 residues long. The germline V gene has CDR1 SEHNR and CDR2 FQNEAQ (reference sequence). The V and J ends lost 1 base and 9 bases respectively, with 13 bases between them. CDR3 region: CASSLGLDVSEQFF. Incomplete CDR3 DNA: TGTGCCAGCAGCTTAGGGCTAGACGTCAGTGAG.

In this sample, this clone turned up many times. Read data end 3 residues before the CDR3 end; the end is taken from the germline J gene. The chain links TRBV19 to TRBJ1-1, with 7 bases aligning to TRBD1. Germline values: CDR1 LNHDA, CDR2 SQIVND (reference sequence). After removal of 5 bases from V and 7 bases from J, the junction contained 7 bases not matched to a gene. The CDR3 has 13 residues. CDR3 sequence: CASSSDRLREAFF. The covered CDR3 bases are TGTGCCAGTAGTTCGGACAGGTTACGTGAA. Drawing the rest from reference TRBV19 and TRBJ1-1, the complete variable domain is DGGITQSPKYLFRKEGQNVTLSCEQNLNHDAMYWYRQDPGQGLRLIYYSQIVNDFQKGDIAEGYSVSREKKESFPLTVTSAQKNPTAFYLCASSSDRLREAFFGQGTRLTVV.